This T cell receptor (beta chain) was recorded in a study of blood T cell repertoires in COVID-19. Allocation to cohorts depended on clinical history reported by the participants. V lost 0 bases to trimming and J lost 5 bases, with 5 bases between them. In germline, CDR1 is SGHRS, CDR2 YFSETQ. This CDR3 is 13 amino acids long. Original processing methods: Estimated nucleated cell counts came from reference gene primer amplification. Measured with immunoSEQ multiplex PCR; TCRdb has only the in-frame clones, and not every one. That table is the source of V, J and clone size, and D and trimming were worked out from the DNA. Here the sample spans more than 200,000 clones, 65% to 85% being singletons.

The sample taken for sequencing was PBMCs or T cells enriched from blood (not recorded which). This chain joins TRBV5-1 and TRBJ2-2; no clear D gene. The TCR comes from a man aged 25-40 years with acute COVID-19. The CDR3 DNA reads TGCGCCAGCAGCTTGGGGGCGACCGGGGAGCTGTTTTTT. Translating it yields CASSLGATGELFF.